This is a list of T cell receptor beta chains from one sample in a study of blood T cell repertoires in COVID-19. Here immunoSEQ multiplex PCR was the method, and the copy in TCRdb shows in-frame clones only, minus some. Of about 240,000 clones in the sample, 82% were seen once. Input material: peripheral blood. Every receptor here comes from a woman in her sixties with active or convalescent COVID-19. CDR3s include the opening cysteine and the closing phenylalanine or tryptophan. D genes are given only for firm matches. Clone size appears in some rows only: once, few, many, or a class for an expanded clone.

D gene: TRBD2; clone size: -; J gene: TRBJ2-5; V gene: TRBV10-3; CDR3 DNA: TGTGCCATCAGTGATTCAGCGGGGGGCAGTTTAGAGACCCAGTACTTC; CDR3 protein: CAISDSAGGSLETQYF
D gene: TRBD2; clone size: once; J gene: TRBJ2-5; V gene: TRBV5-1; CDR3 DNA: TGCGCCAGCTCCCCTCTAGCGGGGGCGGGGCAAGAGACCCAGTACTTC; CDR3 protein: CASSPLAGAGQETQYF
D gene: TRBD1; clone size: -; J gene: TRBJ1-5; V gene: TRBV19; CDR3 DNA: TGTGCCAGTACCATCACTCGCCGGGACAGGGGCTACCGTAGCAATCAGCCCCAGCATTTT; CDR3 protein: CASTITRRDRGYRSNQPQHF
D gene: TRBD1; clone size: few; J gene: TRBJ1-5; V gene: TRBV2; CDR3 DNA: TGTGCCAGCAGTACAGACAGGGCCCAGAGCAATCAGCCCCAGCATTTT; CDR3 protein: CASSTDRAQSNQPQHF
D gene: -; clone size: -; J gene: TRBJ1-1; V gene: TRBV19; CDR3 DNA: TGTGCCAGTATCTCCCAGGCGGGGATTAGCACTGAAGCTTTCTTT; CDR3 protein: CASISQAGISTEAFF
D gene: -; clone size: once; J gene: TRBJ1-6; V gene: TRBV11-3; CDR3 DNA: TGTGCCAGCAGCCAAAGCCCGGGGAATTCACCCCTCCACTTT; CDR3 protein: CASSQSPGNSPLHF
D gene: TRBD1; clone size: -; J gene: TRBJ2-2; V gene: TRBV16; CDR3 DNA: TGTGCCAGCAGCCCAAACAGGGGGCCCGGGGAGCTGTTTTTT; CDR3 protein: CASSPNRGPGELFF
D gene: -; clone size: -; J gene: TRBJ1-2; V gene: TRBV7-3; CDR3 DNA: TGTGCCAGCAGCCCCGACAGCAACTATGGCTACACCTTC; CDR3 protein: CASSPDSNYGYTF
D gene: TRBD1; clone size: -; J gene: TRBJ1-5; V gene: TRBV16; CDR3 DNA: TGTGCCAGCAGCCAAGGACAGGGTAATCAGCCCCAGCATTTT; CDR3 protein: CASSQGQGNQPQHF
D gene: -; clone size: -; J gene: TRBJ1-1; V gene: TRBV6-6; CDR3 DNA: TGTGCCAGCAGTATAAACACTGAAGCTTTCTTT; CDR3 protein: CASSINTEAFF
D gene: -; clone size: -; J gene: TRBJ2-2; V gene: TRBV11-2; CDR3 DNA: TGTGCCAGCAGCCCGGGACATTCCGGGGAGCTGTTTTTT; CDR3 protein: CASSPGHSGELFF
D gene: TRBD1; clone size: -; J gene: TRBJ1-6; V gene: TRBV7-9; CDR3 DNA: TGTGCCAGCAGCTTGGGACAGGGTCAGAATTCACCCCTCCACTTT; CDR3 protein: CASSLGQGQNSPLHF
D gene: -; clone size: -; J gene: TRBJ1-5; V gene: TRBV28; CDR3 DNA: TGTGCCAGCAGTTTCGGCGGGGTAGGGAATCAGCCCCAGCATTTT; CDR3 protein: CASSFGGVGNQPQHF
D gene: TRBD1; clone size: -; J gene: TRBJ2-7; V gene: TRBV5-5; CDR3 DNA: TGTGCCAGCAGCTTGCCCCGACAGGGCCCCTCCTACGAGCAGTACTTC; CDR3 protein: CASSLPRQGPSYEQYF
D gene: TRBD2; clone size: -; J gene: TRBJ2-7; V gene: TRBV11-2; CDR3 DNA: TGTGCCAGCAGCTTAGAAGCGGGGGTCGACGAGCAGTACTTC; CDR3 protein: CASSLEAGVDEQYF
D gene: TRBD1; clone size: few; J gene: TRBJ1-6; V gene: TRBV19; CDR3 DNA: TGTGCCAGTAGTAGCTCCGGGACAGGGAGCACAAAGAGTGGCCTCCACTTT; CDR3 protein: CASSSSGTGSTKSGLHF
D gene: -; clone size: few; J gene: TRBJ2-7; V gene: TRBV30; CDR3 DNA: TGTGCCTGGAGTGTACTCTACGAGCAGTACTTC; CDR3 protein: CAWSVLYEQYF
D gene: -; clone size: many; J gene: TRBJ2-7; V gene: TRBV7-2; CDR3 DNA: TGTGCCAGCAGCTTAGAACTCCGGGGCTCCTACGAGCAGTACTTC; CDR3 protein: CASSLELRGSYEQYF
D gene: -; clone size: -; J gene: TRBJ2-5; V gene: TRBV6-2/TRBV6-3; CDR3 DNA: TGTGCCAGCAGTTACTCGAGAGCGGCCGGCAGAGAGACCCAGTACTTC; CDR3 protein: CASSYSRAAGRETQYF
D gene: -; clone size: -; J gene: TRBJ1-2; V gene: TRBV18; CDR3 DNA: TGTGCCAGCTCACCGACAACAGCTAACTATGGCTACACCTTC; CDR3 protein: CASSPTTANYGYTF
D gene: -; clone size: -; J gene: TRBJ1-2; V gene: TRBV4-1; CDR3 DNA: TGCGCCAGCAGCCAAGATCGGGACACTCACAACTATGGCTACACCTTC; CDR3 protein: CASSQDRDTHNYGYTF
D gene: -; clone size: few; J gene: TRBJ1-1; V gene: TRBV30; CDR3 DNA: TGTGCCTGGAGTGTACAGAGGATACAGGTAAACACTGAAGCTTTCTTT; CDR3 protein: CAWSVQRIQVNTEAFF
D gene: TRBD1; clone size: -; J gene: TRBJ2-2; V gene: TRBV2; CDR3 DNA: TGTGCCAGCAGTCGAACCGGGACAGGGATAACCGGGGAGCTGTTTTTT; CDR3 protein: CASSRTGTGITGELFF
D gene: TRBD1; clone size: few; J gene: TRBJ1-1; V gene: TRBV2; CDR3 DNA: TGTGCCAGCAGCAGGGACAGGGGGGATCCTGAAGCTTTCTTT; CDR3 protein: CASSRDRGDPEAFF
D gene: -; clone size: few; J gene: TRBJ2-1; V gene: TRBV30; CDR3 DNA: TGTGCCTGGAGTGCCACCCGACCCAGGGTCGCCTACAATGAGCAGTTCTTC; CDR3 protein: CAWSATRPRVAYNEQFF
D gene: TRBD2; clone size: -; J gene: TRBJ2-5; V gene: TRBV3-1/TRBV3-2; CDR3 DNA: TGTGCCAGCAGCCAACAGCGGGGGGGCAGAGAGACCCAGTACTTC; CDR3 protein: CASSQQRGGRETQYF
D gene: TRBD1; clone size: -; J gene: TRBJ2-7; V gene: TRBV19; CDR3 DNA: TGTGCCAGTAGTATAGGGACAGGACCCTACGAGCAGTACTTC; CDR3 protein: CASSIGTGPYEQYF
D gene: -; clone size: -; J gene: TRBJ2-6; V gene: TRBV28; CDR3 DNA: TGTGCCAGCAGCGAACGACAGGGAGGCCTCGGGGCCAACGTCCTGACTTTC; CDR3 protein: CASSERQGGLGANVLTF
D gene: -; clone size: -; J gene: TRBJ1-5; V gene: TRBV6-4; CDR3 DNA: TGTGCCAGCAGTGAGGGCAGCGGTGGCAATCAGCCCCAGCATTTT; CDR3 protein: CASSEGSGGNQPQHF
D gene: TRBD1; clone size: once; J gene: TRBJ1-6; V gene: TRBV3-1/TRBV3-2; CDR3 DNA: TGTGCCAGCAGCCAAGTTGGGACAGGGGTCTCACCCCTCCACTTT; CDR3 protein: CASSQVGTGVSPLHF
D gene: TRBD1; clone size: -; J gene: TRBJ1-2; V gene: TRBV19; CDR3 DNA: TGTGCCAGTAGCCGGGACAGCAACTATGGCTACACCTTC; CDR3 protein: CASSRDSNYGYTF
D gene: TRBD1; clone size: -; J gene: TRBJ1-2; V gene: TRBV18; CDR3 DNA: TGTGCCAGCTCCACGGGGACAGGGGGGTCCTATGGCTACACCTTC; CDR3 protein: CASSTGTGGSYGYTF
D gene: TRBD2; clone size: -; J gene: TRBJ2-5; V gene: TRBV30; CDR3 DNA: TGTGCCTGGAGTATCGGGTGGACTAGCGGGGGGGGAGAGACCCAGTACTTC; CDR3 protein: CAWSIGWTSGGGETQYF
D gene: -; clone size: -; J gene: TRBJ1-5; V gene: TRBV19; CDR3 DNA: TGTGCCAGTAGTATTTACACTCTCGGGAGCTATATCGGTCAGCCCCAGCATTTT; CDR3 protein: CASSIYTLGSYIGQPQHF
D gene: -; clone size: -; J gene: TRBJ2-3; V gene: TRBV6-5; CDR3 DNA: TGTGCCAGCAGTTACTCTGGTAGCGGTAAAGATACGCAGTATTTT; CDR3 protein: CASSYSGSGKDTQYF
D gene: -; clone size: few; J gene: TRBJ1-1; V gene: TRBV11-2; CDR3 DNA: TGTGCCAGCAGCTACCTGGGGGCCCAAGCTTTCTTT; CDR3 protein: CASSYLGAQAFF
D gene: -; clone size: -; J gene: TRBJ1-3; V gene: TRBV5-4; CDR3 DNA: TGTGCCAGCGCCCCGGGGCGGGGAATGGGAAACACCATATATTTT; CDR3 protein: CASAPGRGMGNTIYF
D gene: TRBD1; clone size: -; J gene: TRBJ1-6; V gene: TRBV11-2; CDR3 DNA: TGTGCCAGCAGCCTGAGGGGGTGGACAGGGGATTCACCCCTCCACTTT; CDR3 protein: CASSLRGWTGDSPLHF
D gene: TRBD1; clone size: few; J gene: TRBJ2-7; V gene: TRBV10-3; CDR3 DNA: TGTGCCATCAGTGAGTCGGGCAGGGGGCCAGTCTACGAGCAGTACTTC; CDR3 protein: CAISESGRGPVYEQYF
D gene: -; clone size: -; J gene: TRBJ1-2; V gene: TRBV7-2; CDR3 DNA: TGTGCCAGCAGCTTATACAGGACAGTTGGCTACACCTTC; CDR3 protein: CASSLYRTVGYTF
D gene: -; clone size: few; J gene: TRBJ2-7; V gene: TRBV7-9; CDR3 DNA: TGTGCCAGCAGCTTCGGGGTGATATCCTCCTACGAGCAGTACTTC; CDR3 protein: CASSFGVISSYEQYF
D gene: TRBD2; clone size: many; J gene: TRBJ2-5; V gene: TRBV7-8; CDR3 DNA: TGTGCCAGCAGCGGGCCAGGTGTGGCTAGCGGGCAAGAGACCCAGTACTTC; CDR3 protein: CASSGPGVASGQETQYF
D gene: -; clone size: -; J gene: TRBJ1-1; V gene: TRBV7-2; CDR3 DNA: TGTGCCAGCAGCTCAGAACCCCTGAACACTGAAGCTTTCTTT; CDR3 protein: CASSSEPLNTEAFF
D gene: -; clone size: -; J gene: TRBJ2-3; V gene: TRBV7-9; CDR3 DNA: TGTGCCAGCAGCCGGGAAATCACAGATACGCAGTATTTT; CDR3 protein: CASSREITDTQYF
D gene: -; clone size: -; J gene: TRBJ1-4; V gene: TRBV6-1; CDR3 DNA: TGTGCCAGCAGTGAAGACAGGGCTAATGAAAAACTGTTTTTT; CDR3 protein: CASSEDRANEKLFF
D gene: -; clone size: -; J gene: TRBJ2-1; V gene: TRBV27; CDR3 DNA: TGTGCCAGCAGCCCCGGGACTTTCCCGTACAATGAGCAGTTCTTC; CDR3 protein: CASSPGTFPYNEQFF
D gene: -; clone size: -; J gene: TRBJ1-6; V gene: TRBV2; CDR3 DNA: TGTGCCAGCAGCCTACAGGGTCATCGTAATTCACCCCTCCACTTT; CDR3 protein: CASSLQGHRNSPLHF
D gene: -; clone size: -; J gene: TRBJ1-1; V gene: TRBV12-5; CDR3 DNA: TGTGCTAGTGGATTGTCGGGATTGAACACTGAAGCTTTCTTT; CDR3 protein: CASGLSGLNTEAFF
D gene: -; clone size: -; J gene: TRBJ1-2; V gene: TRBV6-5; CDR3 DNA: TGTGCCAGCAGTTACACAGGGTACTATGGCTACACCTTC; CDR3 protein: CASSYTGYYGYTF
D gene: -; clone size: -; J gene: TRBJ2-3; V gene: TRBV2; CDR3 DNA: TGTGCCAGCAGGGGGGGACGGACTAGCACAGATACGCAGTATTTT; CDR3 protein: CASRGGRTSTDTQYF
D gene: -; clone size: once; J gene: TRBJ2-6; V gene: TRBV5-1; CDR3 DNA: TGCGCCAGCAGCTTGGCCGAGGCTGGGTCCAACGTCCTGACTTTC; CDR3 protein: CASSLAEAGSNVLTF
D gene: -; clone size: -; J gene: TRBJ2-7; V gene: TRBV7-2; CDR3 DNA: TGTGCCAGCAGCCCCCAATACGAGCAGTACTTC; CDR3 protein: CASSPQYEQYF
D gene: -; clone size: -; J gene: TRBJ1-2; V gene: TRBV12-3/TRBV12-4; CDR3 DNA: TGTGCCAGCGCCCTCCCGGGCTATGGCTACACCTTC; CDR3 protein: CASALPGYGYTF
D gene: -; clone size: -; J gene: TRBJ2-1; V gene: TRBV5-4; CDR3 DNA: TGTGCCAGCAGCTCCCCCCCGCGGGGTGGTTTCTACAATGAGCAGTTCTTC; CDR3 protein: CASSSPPRGGFYNEQFF
D gene: -; clone size: -; J gene: TRBJ1-4; V gene: TRBV19; CDR3 DNA: TGTGCCAGTAGTAGTTCACGCGGGGAAAAACTGTTTTTT; CDR3 protein: CASSSSRGEKLFF